A selection of T cell receptor beta chains follows, all from one sample in a study of T cell changes during pregnancy in multiple sclerosis. The protocol was immunoSEQ multiplex PCR, while the TCRdb copy is restricted to in-frame clones and leaves out a portion. The sample gives 60,000 or so clones, 90% of which show up once; roughly 2.2% is in the top ten. Sequencing was performed on peripheral blood, taken in the second trimester of pregnancy. The receptors stem from a female donor in good health, enrolled as a control in a pregnancy study. Both conserved end residues are part of each CDR3. The D gene is left open where the match is weak. Where a row states a size, it is once, few, many or the class of an expanded clone; other rows omit it.

d_gene	j_gene	abundance	v_gene	CDR3aa	CDR3nt
NA	TRBJ2-1	NA	TRBV7-8	CASSDREGTYNEQFF	TGTGCCAGCAGCGACCGTGAGGGAACCTACAATGAGCAGTTCTTC
TRBD2	TRBJ2-1	NA	TRBV2	CASSEGGRNYNEQFF	TGTGCCAGCAGTGAAGGCGGGAGGAACTACAATGAGCAGTTCTTC
NA	TRBJ1-1	NA	TRBV6-5	CASSYDDRNTEAFF	TGTGCCAGCAGTTACGATGACAGAAACACTGAAGCTTTCTTT
TRBD1	TRBJ1-2	NA	TRBV7-9	CASSPRDRYGYTF	TGTGCCAGCAGCCCCCGGGACAGATATGGCTACACCTTC
TRBD1	TRBJ1-1	NA	TRBV5-1	CASSLGGTGVTEAFF	TGCGCCAGCAGCTTGGGCGGGACAGGTGTCACTGAAGCTTTCTTT
TRBD1	TRBJ2-7	NA	TRBV6-6	CASSYMTGELSYEQYF	TGTGCCAGCAGTTACATGACAGGGGAACTCTCCTACGAGCAGTACTTC
NA	TRBJ2-2	NA	TRBV28	CASSFRTTGELFF	TGTGCCAGCAGTTTCCGGACAACCGGGGAGCTGTTTTTT
TRBD1	TRBJ1-5	NA	TRBV5-1	CASSLGQGDQPQHF	TGCGCCAGCAGCTTGGGACAGGGGGATCAGCCCCAGCATTTT
TRBD1	TRBJ1-1	once	TRBV27	CASSLFGTARGNTEAFF	TGTGCCAGCAGTTTATTCGGGACAGCAAGAGGGAACACTGAAGCTTTCTTT
TRBD1	TRBJ2-7	NA	TRBV6-1	CASNRGYEQYF	TGTGCCAGCAACAGGGGCTACGAGCAGTACTTC
TRBD2	TRBJ2-5	NA	TRBV7-8	CASSLGTSGINTQYF	TGTGCCAGCAGCTTAGGGACTAGCGGGATCAACACCCAGTACTTC
NA	TRBJ1-4	NA	TRBV28	CASSLLTRNNEKLFF	TGTGCCAGCAGTTTATTGACGAGGAATAATGAAAAACTGTTTTTT
NA	TRBJ1-5	NA	TRBV4-1	CASSLRDLNQPQHF	TGCGCCAGCAGCCTACGGGACTTAAATCAGCCCCAGCATTTT
NA	TRBJ2-5	once	TRBV5-6	CASRLDRETQYF	TGTGCCAGCAGACTCGACAGAGAGACCCAGTACTTC
TRBD1	TRBJ2-7	few	TRBV6-4	CASSVTGDSHEQYF	TGTGCCAGCAGTGTGACAGGGGACTCGCACGAGCAGTACTTC
TRBD2	TRBJ2-7	NA	TRBV7-9	CASSWRLAGVEQYF	TGTGCCAGCAGCTGGCGACTAGCGGGAGTCGAGCAGTACTTC
TRBD2	TRBJ2-1	once	TRBV7-7	CASSWTSGGGEQFF	TGTGCTAGCAGCTGGACTAGCGGGGGGGGTGAGCAGTTCTTC
NA	TRBJ2-7	NA	TRBV11-3	CASSPRSSYEQYF	TGTGCCAGCAGCCCGCGGTCCTCCTACGAGCAGTACTTC
NA	TRBJ2-5	NA	TRBV7-2	CASSLSVGETQYF	TGTGCCAGCAGCTTATCTGTCGGGGAGACCCAGTACTTC
TRBD1	TRBJ2-2	NA	TRBV5-1	CASSPRTGRTGELFF	TGCGCCAGCAGCCCACGGACAGGGCGGACCGGGGAGCTGTTTTTT
TRBD2	TRBJ2-1	NA	TRBV5-6	CASCKRASGSVYNEQFF	TGTGCCAGCTGCAAACGGGCTAGCGGGAGTGTCTACAATGAGCAGTTCTTC
NA	TRBJ2-1	NA	TRBV5-4	CASSPPIRNYYNEQFF	TGTGCCAGCAGCCCCCCTATAAGGAACTACTACAATGAGCAGTTCTTC
TRBD1	TRBJ1-1	NA	TRBV9	CASSVARQGW	TGTGCCAGCAGCGTAGCGAGACAGGGGTGG
TRBD2	TRBJ2-5	NA	TRBV10-2	CASSESVLAGPGKTQYF	TGCGCCAGCAGTGAGTCTGTACTAGCGGGTCCCGGGAAGACCCAGTACTTC
NA	TRBJ1-2	NA	TRBV2	CASRRGGMHGYTF	TGTGCCAGCAGGAGGGGAGGAATGCATGGCTACACCTTC
NA	TRBJ2-2	NA	TRBV9	CASSSLAGTGELFF	TGTGCCAGCAGCTCCCTAGCAGGCACCGGGGAGCTGTTTTTT
NA	TRBJ1-4	once	TRBV27	CASSPGVTRGEKLFF	TGTGCCAGCAGTCCAGGGGTCACCCGGGGCGAAAAACTGTTTTTT
NA	TRBJ2-7	once	TRBV29-1	CSVVQGYEQYF	TGCAGCGTTGTGCAGGGGTACGAGCAGTACTTC
NA	TRBJ2-2	NA	TRBV7-9	CASSSVQGAGELFF	TGTGCCAGCAGCTCCGTACAGGGTGCCGGGGAGCTGTTTTTT
TRBD2	TRBJ2-7	once	TRBV5-6	CASSTGLAGVSYEQYF	TGTGCCAGCAGCACGGGACTAGCGGGGGTTTCCTACGAGCAGTACTTC
NA	TRBJ1-5	NA	TRBV28	CAIAGTNYQPQHF	TGTGCCATCGCAGGAACGAACTATCAGCCCCAGCATTTT
TRBD1	TRBJ2-7	once	TRBV6-1	CASRDNRGSLYEQYF	TGTGCCAGCAGAGATAACAGGGGATCACTCTACGAGCAGTACTTC
NA	TRBJ2-7	NA	TRBV7-7	CASSLVTGSEQYF	TGTGCTAGCAGCTTAGTTACAGGGTCCGAGCAGTACTTC
NA	TRBJ1-5	NA	TRBV28	CAAVGPNQPQHF	TGTGCCGCGGTGGGTCCCAATCAGCCCCAGCATTTT
NA	TRBJ1-5	NA	TRBV29-1	CSAALGGIGQPQHF	TGCAGCGCCGCCCTAGGGGGTATAGGCCAGCCCCAGCATTTT
NA	TRBJ1-1	few	TRBV30	CAWSLGGTEAFF	TGTGCCTGGAGCCTAGGTGGCACTGAAGCTTTCTTT
TRBD1	TRBJ1-2	NA	TRBV29-1	CSVTGQGALLEGYTF	TGCAGCGTGACCGGACAGGGGGCTCTTTTAGAAGGCTACACCTTC
TRBD2	TRBJ2-7	once	TRBV7-9	CASSPKTSGITYEQYF	TGTGCCAGCAGCCCGAAGACTAGCGGGATTACCTACGAGCAGTACTTC
TRBD1	TRBJ1-2	NA	TRBV9	CASSSSGQGIGYTF	TGTGCCAGCAGCTCATCGGGACAGGGTATCGGCTACACCTTC
TRBD1	TRBJ1-2	NA	TRBV6-5	CASSYRGEGDGYTF	TGTGCCAGCAGCTACAGGGGAGAGGGGGATGGCTACACCTTC